These 8 T cell receptor beta chains originate from one sample sequenced in a study of cytomegalovirus exposure and HLA in healthy donors. PCR used 60 Vbeta primers and 13 Jbeta primers. The repertoire was sequenced with immunoSEQ multiplex PCR; TCRdb's copy has only in-frame clones and lacks some. The sample yields approximately 160,000 clones, about three fifths seen once. Sample: PBMCs. These receptors came from a woman aged 25 to 39 in good health and CMV-seropositive.

The chain employs TRBV4-1 and TRBJ1-3; 9 positions match TRBD1. The germline gives CDR1 MGHRA, CDR2 YSYEKL. The ends lost 3 bases at V and 0 bases at J; junction bases unmatched: 6. The CDR3 is 17 residues long. CDR3 coding DNA: TGCGCCAGCAGCCAGTGGGGACAGGGAAGCTCTGGAAACACCATATATTTT. Translated: CASSQWGQGSSGNTIYF.

The rearrangement links TRBV5-4 to TRBJ1-4; a possible D gene is TRBD1 (6 bases). The V gene lost 4 bases and the J gene lost 5 bases, with 18 bases spanning the gap. Germline CDR1 SGHNT, CDR2 YYREEE (reference sequence). This CDR3 has 16 amino acids. In nucleotides, the CDR3 is TGTGCCAGCAGCACCATGGACAGCCGGAAGAATGAAAAACTGTTTTTT. This codes for CASSTMDSRKNEKLFF. The full variable domain, in which reference TRBV5-4 and TRBJ1-4 provide the parts outside the CDR3, is ETGVTQSPTHLIKTRGQQVTLRCSSQSGHNTVSWYQQALGQGPQFIFQYYREEENGRGNFPPRFSGLQFPNYSSELNVNALELDDSALYLCASSTMDSRKNEKLFFGSGTQLSVL.

This clone showed up just a few times. The J gene is TRBJ2-5, the V gene TRBV23-1; the match to TRBD1 covers 9 bases. The assigned J gene may be wrong: the sequence end matches TRBJ2-7 better. TRBV23-1 has ORF status, its function being uncertain. CDR3 length equals 15 residues. CDR3 coding DNA: TGCGCCAGCAGTCAACGTGGACAGGGGACCTACGAGCAGTACTTC. Its translation: CASSQRGQGTYEQYF.

The CDR3 region has the DNA TGTGCCAGCAGTGGACAGGAAATGAATGAAAAACTGTTTTTT. The encoded protein is CASSGQEMNEKLFF. This chain links TRBV6-1 with TRBJ1-4; tentatively, D is TRBD1 (6 bases). There are 14 residues in the CDR3. V was shortened by 4 bases and J by 5 bases, with 11 bases between the two germline ends. Germline V lookup: CDR1 MNHNS, CDR2 SASEGT.

The chain couples TRBV6-6 to TRBJ2-2; a possible D gene is TRBD1 (6 bases). Trimming took off 6 bases at V and 7 bases at J, with 9 bases between the two ends. Germline V gene sequence: CDR1 MNHNY, CDR2 SVGAGI (reference sequence). The CDR3 is 12 residues long. This CDR3 reads CASRTGNGELFF. The DNA for the CDR3 is TGTGCCAGCAGAACAGGGAACGGGGAGCTGTTTTTT.

V usage is TRBV7-2 and J usage is TRBJ2-1; 7 nucleotides line up with TRBD2. V shed 1 base and J 4 bases; nucleotides not matched to a gene: 7. The CDR3 loop spans 16 amino acids. CDR1 SGHTA and CDR2 FQGNSA come from the germline V gene. The DNA of the CDR3 is TGTGCCAGCAGCTTAGTTTCCGCTAGCGGTTACAATGAGCAGTTCTTC. Translation: CASSLVSASGYNEQFF.

This chain links TRBV2 with TRBJ2-6; D is ambiguous. Germline V gene data show CDR1 as SNHLY and CDR2 as FYNNEI. This CDR3 has 18 residues. V lost 2 bases, J lost 0 bases, and 14 bases lay in between. The CDR3 bases are TGTGCCAGCAGTGAACAGGCAGTCGTACTCTCTGGGGCCAACGTCCTGACTTTC. Encoded protein: CASSEQAVVLSGANVLTF.

The gene calls are TRBV6-1 and TRBJ1-1; the match to TRBD1 covers 7 bases. V lost 3 bases and J lost 6; bases outside the gene matches: 4. Germline V gene data show CDR1 as MNHNS and CDR2 as SASEGT. This CDR3 region has 13 residues. CDR3 loop: CASSEKDRSEAFF. The CDR3 nucleotides are TGTGCCAGCAGTGAGAAGGACAGGTCTGAAGCTTTCTTT.